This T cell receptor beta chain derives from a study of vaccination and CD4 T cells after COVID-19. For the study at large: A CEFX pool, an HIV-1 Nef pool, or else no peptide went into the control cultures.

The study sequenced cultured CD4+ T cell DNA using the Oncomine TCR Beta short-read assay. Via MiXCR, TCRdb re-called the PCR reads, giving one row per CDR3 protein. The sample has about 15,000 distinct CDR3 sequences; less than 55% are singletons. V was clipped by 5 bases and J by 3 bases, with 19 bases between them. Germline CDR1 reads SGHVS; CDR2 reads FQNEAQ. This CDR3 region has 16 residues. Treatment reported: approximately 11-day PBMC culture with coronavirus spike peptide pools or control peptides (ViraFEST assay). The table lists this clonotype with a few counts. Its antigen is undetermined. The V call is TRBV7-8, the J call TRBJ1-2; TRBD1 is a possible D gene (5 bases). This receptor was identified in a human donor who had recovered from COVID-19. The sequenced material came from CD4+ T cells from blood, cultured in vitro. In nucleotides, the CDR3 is TGTGCCAGCAGCCTTTCTCGGGACCCGGGGTACTATGGCTACACCTTC. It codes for CASSLSRDPGYYGYTF. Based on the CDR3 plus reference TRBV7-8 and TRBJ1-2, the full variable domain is GAGVSQSPRYKVAKRGQDVALRCDPISGHVSLFWYQQALGQGPEFLTYFQNEAQLDKSGLPSDRFFAERPEGSVSTLKIQRTQQEDSAVYLCASSLSRDPGYYGYTFGSGTRLTVV.